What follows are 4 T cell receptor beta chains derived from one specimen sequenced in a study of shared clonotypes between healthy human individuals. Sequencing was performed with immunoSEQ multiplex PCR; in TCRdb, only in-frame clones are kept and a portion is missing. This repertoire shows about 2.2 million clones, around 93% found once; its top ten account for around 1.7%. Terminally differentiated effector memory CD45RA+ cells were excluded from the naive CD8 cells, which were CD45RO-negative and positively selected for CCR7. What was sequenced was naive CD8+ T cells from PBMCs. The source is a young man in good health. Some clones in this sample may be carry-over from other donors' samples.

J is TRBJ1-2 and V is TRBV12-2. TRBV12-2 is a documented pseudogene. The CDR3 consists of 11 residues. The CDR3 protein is CASRGFYGNTF. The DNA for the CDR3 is TGTGCAAGTCGCGGTTTCTATGGCAACACCTTC.

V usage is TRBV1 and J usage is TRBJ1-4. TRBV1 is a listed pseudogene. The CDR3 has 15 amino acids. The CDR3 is CTSSQEGAGTEKLFF. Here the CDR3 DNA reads TGCACCAGCAGCCAAGAAGGGGCAGGGACCGAAAAACTGTTTTTT.

The CDR3 loop reads CASSSPRLAGVRSEQYF. The CDR3 DNA reads as TGTGCCAGCAGTTCCCCGCGACTAGCGGGAGTTAGAAGCGAGCAGTACTTC. The V call is TRBV27, the J call TRBJ2-7; 12 bases match TRBD2. This CDR3 has 17 amino acids. Looked up from germline, CDR1 is MNHEY and CDR2 is SMNVEV (reference sequence). With V trimmed by 4 bases and J by 6 bases, 13 bases remained unmatched.

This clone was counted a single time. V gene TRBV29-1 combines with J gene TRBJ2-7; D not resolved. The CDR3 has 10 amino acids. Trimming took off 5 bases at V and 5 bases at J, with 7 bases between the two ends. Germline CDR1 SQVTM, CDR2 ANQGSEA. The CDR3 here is CSVYTNEQYF. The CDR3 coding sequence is TGCAGCGTTTACACGAACGAGCAGTACTTC.